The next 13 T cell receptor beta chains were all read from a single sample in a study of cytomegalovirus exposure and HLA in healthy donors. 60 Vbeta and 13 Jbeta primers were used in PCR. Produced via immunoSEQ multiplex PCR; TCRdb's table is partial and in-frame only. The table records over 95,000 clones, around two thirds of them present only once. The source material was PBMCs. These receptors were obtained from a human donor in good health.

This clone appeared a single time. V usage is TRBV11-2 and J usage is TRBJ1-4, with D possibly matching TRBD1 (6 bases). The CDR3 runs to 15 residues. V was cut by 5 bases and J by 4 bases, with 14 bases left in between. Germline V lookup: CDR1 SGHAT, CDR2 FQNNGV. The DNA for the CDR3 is TGTGCCAGCAGCCCCTGGGGGCTCAATAATGAAAAACTGTTTTTT. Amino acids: CASSPWGLNNEKLFF.

In DNA, the CDR3 is TGTGCCAGCAGCCAATTAAGACTAGCGGAGACCCAGTACTTC. Its protein is CASSQLRLAETQYF. J is TRBJ2-5 and V is TRBV14, with 8 bases that match TRBD2. J lost 5 bases, V lost 2 bases, and 4 bases had no gene match. Germline values: CDR1 SGHDN, CDR2 FVKESK. The CDR3 has 14 residues.

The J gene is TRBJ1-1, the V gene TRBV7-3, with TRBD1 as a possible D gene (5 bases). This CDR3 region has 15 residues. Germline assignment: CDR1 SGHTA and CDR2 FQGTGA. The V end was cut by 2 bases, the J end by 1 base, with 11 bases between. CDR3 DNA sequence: TGTGCCAGCAGCTTATCCGGGGGAACGAACACTGAAGCTTTCTTT. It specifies CASSLSGGTNTEAFF. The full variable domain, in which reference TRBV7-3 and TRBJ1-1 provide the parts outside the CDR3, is GAGVSQTPSNKVTEKGKYVELRCDPISGHTALYWYRQSLGQGPEFLIYFQGTGAADDSGLPNDRFFAVRPEGSVSTLKIQRTERGDSAVYLCASSLSGGTNTEAFFGQGTRLTVV.

This chain's CDR3 is CSAGASGDLDEQFF. CDR3 nucleotide sequence: TGCAGCGCCGGGGCTAGCGGAGATTTGGATGAGCAGTTCTTC. The chain has TRBV29-1 and TRBJ2-1; 7 nucleotides align to TRBD2. The CDR3 loop spans 14 amino acids. V was pared by 7 bases and J by 8 bases, with 14 bases of the junction left unmatched. The germline V gene has CDR1 SQVTM and CDR2 ANQGSEA.

CDR3 nucleotides: TGTGCCAGCAGTAATCAGGGGGCGGTTTATGGCTACACCTTC. Amino acid sequence: CASSNQGAVYGYTF. This rearrangement joins TRBV5-4 to TRBJ1-2, with 8 bases matching TRBD1. Germline trimming cut 5 bases from V and 5 bases from J; bases unmatched to any gene: 8. Germline loops: CDR1 SGHNT, CDR2 YYREEE (reference sequence). This CDR3 contains 14 residues.

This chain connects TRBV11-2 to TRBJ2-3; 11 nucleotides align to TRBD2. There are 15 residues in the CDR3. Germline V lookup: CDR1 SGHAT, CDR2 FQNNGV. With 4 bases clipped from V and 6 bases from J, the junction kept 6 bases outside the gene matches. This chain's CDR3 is CASSSGLAGGDTQYF. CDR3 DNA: TGTGCCAGCAGCTCCGGACTAGCGGGCGGTGATACGCAGTATTTT.

The CDR3 nucleotides read TGTGCCAGCAGCCCTATCGAGAGGCGGCGTGAGCAGTTCTTC. Residues: CASSPIERRREQFF. J is TRBJ2-1 and V is TRBV11-1; D remains ambiguous. V was cut by 5 bases and J by 9 bases, with 17 bases left in between. Germline CDR1 and CDR2: SGHAT and FQDESV (reference sequence). The CDR3 loop spans 14 amino acids.

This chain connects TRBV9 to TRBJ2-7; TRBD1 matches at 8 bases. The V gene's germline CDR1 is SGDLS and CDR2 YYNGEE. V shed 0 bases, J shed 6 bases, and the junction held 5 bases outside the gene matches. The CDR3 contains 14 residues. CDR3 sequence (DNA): TGTGCCAGCAGCGTAGCAGGGGGCGCGACCGAGCAGTACTTC. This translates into CASSVAGGATEQYF. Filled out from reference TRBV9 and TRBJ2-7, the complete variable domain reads DSGVTQTPKHLITATGQRVTLRCSPRSGDLSVYWYQQSLDQGLQFLIQYYNGEERAKGNILERFSAQQFPDLHSELNLSSLELGDSALYFCASSVAGGATEQYFGPGTRLTVT.

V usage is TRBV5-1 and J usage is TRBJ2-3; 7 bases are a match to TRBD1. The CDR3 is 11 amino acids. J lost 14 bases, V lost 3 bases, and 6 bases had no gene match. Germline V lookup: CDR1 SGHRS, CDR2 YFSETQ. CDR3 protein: CASSWGTELYF. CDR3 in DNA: TGCGCCAGCAGCTGGGGGACAGAACTGTATTTT.

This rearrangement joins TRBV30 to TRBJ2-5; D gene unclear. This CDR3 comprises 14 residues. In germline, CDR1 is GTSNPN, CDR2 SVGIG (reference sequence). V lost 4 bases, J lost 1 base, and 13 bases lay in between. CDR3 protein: CAWTPIAAQETQYF. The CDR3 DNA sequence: TGTGCCTGGACGCCAATAGCAGCCCAAGAGACCCAGTACTTC.

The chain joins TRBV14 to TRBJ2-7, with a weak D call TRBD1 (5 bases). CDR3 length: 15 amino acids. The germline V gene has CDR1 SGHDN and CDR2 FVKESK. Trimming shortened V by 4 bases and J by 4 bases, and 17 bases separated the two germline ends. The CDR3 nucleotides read TGTGCCAGCAGCCCGGGTCAGGCAGGGATGTACGAGCAGTACTTC. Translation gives CASSPGQAGMYEQYF.

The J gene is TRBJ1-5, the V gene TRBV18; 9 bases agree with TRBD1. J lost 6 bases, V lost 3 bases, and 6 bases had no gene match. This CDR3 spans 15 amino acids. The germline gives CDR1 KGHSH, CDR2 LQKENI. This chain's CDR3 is CASSPTGGGGQPQHF. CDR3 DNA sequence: TGTGCCAGCTCACCGACAGGGGGGGGCGGTCAGCCCCAGCATTTT.

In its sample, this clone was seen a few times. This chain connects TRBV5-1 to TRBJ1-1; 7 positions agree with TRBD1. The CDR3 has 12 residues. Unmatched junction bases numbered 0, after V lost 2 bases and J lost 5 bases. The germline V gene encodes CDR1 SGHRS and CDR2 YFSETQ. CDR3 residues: CASSLQGTEAFF. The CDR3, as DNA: TGCGCCAGCAGCTTACAGGGGACTGAAGCTTTCTTT. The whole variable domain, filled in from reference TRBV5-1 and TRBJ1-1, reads KAGVTQTPRYLIKTRGQQVTLSCSPISGHRSVSWYQQTPGQGLQFLFEYFSETQRNKGNFPGRFSGRQFSNSRSEMNVSTLELGDSALYLCASSLQGTEAFFGQGTRLTVV.